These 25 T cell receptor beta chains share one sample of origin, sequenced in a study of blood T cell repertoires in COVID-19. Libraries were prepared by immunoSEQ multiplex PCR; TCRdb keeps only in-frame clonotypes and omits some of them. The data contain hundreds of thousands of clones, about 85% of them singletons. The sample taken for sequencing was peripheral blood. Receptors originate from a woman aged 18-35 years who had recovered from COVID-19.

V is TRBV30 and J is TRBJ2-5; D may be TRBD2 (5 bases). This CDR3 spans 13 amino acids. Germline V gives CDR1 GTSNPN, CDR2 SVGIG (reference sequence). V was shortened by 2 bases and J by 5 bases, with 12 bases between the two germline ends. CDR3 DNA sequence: TGTGCCTGGAGTACGGGGAATGTTGAGACCCAGTACTTC. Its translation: CAWSTGNVETQYF.

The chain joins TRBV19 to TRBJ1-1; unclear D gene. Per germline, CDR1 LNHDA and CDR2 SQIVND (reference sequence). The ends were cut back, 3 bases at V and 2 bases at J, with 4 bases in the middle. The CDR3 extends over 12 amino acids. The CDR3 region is CASSMSNTEAFF. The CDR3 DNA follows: TGTGCCAGTAGTATGTCTAACACTGAAGCTTTCTTT.

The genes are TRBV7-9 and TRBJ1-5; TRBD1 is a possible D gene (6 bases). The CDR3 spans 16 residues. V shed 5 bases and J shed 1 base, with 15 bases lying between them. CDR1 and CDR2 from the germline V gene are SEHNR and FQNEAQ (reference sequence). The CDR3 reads CASSPAGTTSNQPQHF. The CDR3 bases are TGTGCCAGCAGCCCTGCCGGGACAACAAGCAATCAGCCCCAGCATTTT. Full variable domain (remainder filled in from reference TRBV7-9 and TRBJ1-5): DTGVSQNPRHKITKRGQNVTFRCDPISEHNRLYWYRQTLGQGPEFLTYFQNEAQLEKSRLLSDRFSAERPKGSFSTLEIQRTEQGDSAMYLCASSPAGTTSNQPQHFGDGTRLSIL.

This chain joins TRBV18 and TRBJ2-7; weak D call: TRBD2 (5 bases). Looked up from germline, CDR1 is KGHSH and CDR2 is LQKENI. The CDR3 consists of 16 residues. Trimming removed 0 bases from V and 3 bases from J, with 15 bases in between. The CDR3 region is CASSPPVARVNYEQYF. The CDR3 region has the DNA TGTGCCAGCTCACCACCGGTTGCGAGGGTTAACTACGAGCAGTACTTC. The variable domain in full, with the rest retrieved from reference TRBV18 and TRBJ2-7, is NAGVMQNPRHLVRRRGQEARLRCSPMKGHSHVYWYRQLPEEGLKFMVYLQKENIIDESGMPKERFSAEFPKEGPSILRIQQVVRGDSAAYFCASSPPVARVNYEQYFGPGTRLTVT.

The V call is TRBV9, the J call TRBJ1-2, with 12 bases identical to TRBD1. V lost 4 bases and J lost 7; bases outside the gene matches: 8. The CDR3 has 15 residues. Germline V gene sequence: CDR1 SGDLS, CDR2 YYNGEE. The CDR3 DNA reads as TGTGCCAGCAGCTGGGGGACAGGGGGCAGGGCTGGCTACACCTTC. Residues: CASSWGTGGRAGYTF.

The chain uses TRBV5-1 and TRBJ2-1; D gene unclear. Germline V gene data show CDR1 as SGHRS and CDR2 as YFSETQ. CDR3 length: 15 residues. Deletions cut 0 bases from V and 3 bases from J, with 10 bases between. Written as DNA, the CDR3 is TGCGCCAGCAGCTTGGTTGAAGCGTTCTACAATGAGCAGTTCTTC. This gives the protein CASSLVEAFYNEQFF.

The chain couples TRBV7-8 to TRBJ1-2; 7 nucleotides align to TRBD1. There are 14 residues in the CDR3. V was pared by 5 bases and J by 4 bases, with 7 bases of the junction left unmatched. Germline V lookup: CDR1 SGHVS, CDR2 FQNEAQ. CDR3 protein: CASSTSRDSYGYTF. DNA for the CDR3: TGTGCCAGCAGCACCAGTCGGGACAGCTATGGCTACACCTTC.

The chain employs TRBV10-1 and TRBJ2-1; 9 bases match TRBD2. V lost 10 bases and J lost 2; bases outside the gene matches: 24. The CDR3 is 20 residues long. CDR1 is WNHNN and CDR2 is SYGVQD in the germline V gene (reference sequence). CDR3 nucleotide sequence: TGCGCCATCCCTTATGGGGGGGGCGGGAGGGCATTCTCCCCCTACAATGAGCAGTTCTTC. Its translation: CAIPYGGGGRAFSPYNEQFF.

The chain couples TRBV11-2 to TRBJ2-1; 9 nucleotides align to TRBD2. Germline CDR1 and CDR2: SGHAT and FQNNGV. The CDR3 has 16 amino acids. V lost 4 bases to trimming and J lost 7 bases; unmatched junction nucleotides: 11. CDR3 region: CASSSTSGWFENEQFF. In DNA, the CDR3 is TGTGCCAGCAGCTCCACTAGCGGGTGGTTTGAGAATGAGCAGTTCTTC.

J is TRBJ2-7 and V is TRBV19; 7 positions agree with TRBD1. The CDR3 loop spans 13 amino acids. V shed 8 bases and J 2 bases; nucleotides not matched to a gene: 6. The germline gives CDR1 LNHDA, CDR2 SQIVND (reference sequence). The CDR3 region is CASRQGPPYEQYF. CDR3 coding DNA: TGTGCCAGTCGACAGGGCCCTCCCTACGAGCAGTACTTC.

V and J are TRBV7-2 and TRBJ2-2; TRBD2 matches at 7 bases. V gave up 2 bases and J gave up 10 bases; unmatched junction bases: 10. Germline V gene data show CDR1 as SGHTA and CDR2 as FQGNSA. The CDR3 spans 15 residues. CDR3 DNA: TGTGCCAGCAGCTTACTAGCGGACGTCTCAGTGGAGCTGTTTTTT. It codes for CASSLLADVSVELFF. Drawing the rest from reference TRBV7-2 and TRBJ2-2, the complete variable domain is GAGVSQSPSNKVTEKGKDVELRCDPISGHTALYWYRQSLGQGLEFLIYFQGNSAPDKSGLPSDRFSAERTGGSVSTLTIQRTQQEDSAVYLCASSLLADVSVELFFGEGSRLTVL.

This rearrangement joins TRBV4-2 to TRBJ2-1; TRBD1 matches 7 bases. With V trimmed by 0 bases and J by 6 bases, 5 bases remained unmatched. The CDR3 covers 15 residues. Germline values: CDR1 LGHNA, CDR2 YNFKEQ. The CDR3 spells CASSQEGGTGNEQFF. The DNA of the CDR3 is TGTGCCAGCAGCCAAGAAGGGGGCACGGGCAATGAGCAGTTCTTC.

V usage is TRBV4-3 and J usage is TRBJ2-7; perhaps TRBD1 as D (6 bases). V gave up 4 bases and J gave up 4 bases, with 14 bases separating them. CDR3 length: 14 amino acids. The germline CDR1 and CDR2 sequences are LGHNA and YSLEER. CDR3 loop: CASSPGRGLYEQYF. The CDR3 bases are TGCGCCAGCAGCCCGGGCAGGGGTTTATACGAGCAGTACTTC.

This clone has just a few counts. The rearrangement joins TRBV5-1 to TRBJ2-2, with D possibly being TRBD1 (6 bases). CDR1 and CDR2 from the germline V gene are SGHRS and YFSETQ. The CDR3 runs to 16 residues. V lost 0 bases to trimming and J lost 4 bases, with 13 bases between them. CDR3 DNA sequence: TGCGCCAGCAGCTTGGTTTATTCAGGGGTCACCGGGGAGCTGTTTTTT. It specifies CASSLVYSGVTGELFF.

The CDR3 region has the DNA TGTGCCAGCAGCTTAGATAGCGGGAGGTGGGTCACGGAGCAGTACTTC. Translation gives CASSLDSGRWVTEQYF. The chain uses TRBV7-9 and TRBJ2-7, with 10 bases identical to TRBD2. This CDR3 spans 16 amino acids. The germline V gene encodes CDR1 SEHNR and CDR2 FQNEAQ (reference sequence). The J segment lost 7 bases and the V segment lost 1 base, leaving 10 bases of the junction unmatched. The entire variable domain, with the rest obtained from reference TRBV7-9 and TRBJ2-7, is as follows: DTGVSQNPRHKITKRGQNVTFRCDPISEHNRLYWYRQTLGQGPEFLTYFQNEAQLEKSRLLSDRFSAERPKGSFSTLEIQRTEQGDSAMYLCASSLDSGRWVTEQYFGPGTRLTVT.

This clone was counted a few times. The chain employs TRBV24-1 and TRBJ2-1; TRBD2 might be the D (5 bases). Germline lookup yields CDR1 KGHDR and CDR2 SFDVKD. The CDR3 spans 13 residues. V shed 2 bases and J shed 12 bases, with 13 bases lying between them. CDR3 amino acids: CATSDSGFRAQFF. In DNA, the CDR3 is TGTGCCACCAGTGATTCGGGGTTTCGGGCGCAGTTCTTC.

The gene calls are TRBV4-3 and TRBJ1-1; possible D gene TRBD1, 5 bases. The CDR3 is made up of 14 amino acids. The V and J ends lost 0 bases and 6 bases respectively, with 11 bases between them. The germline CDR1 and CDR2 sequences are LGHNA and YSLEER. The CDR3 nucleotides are TGCGCCAGCAGCCAAGACAGGGAATACCCTGAAGCTTTCTTT. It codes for CASSQDREYPEAFF.

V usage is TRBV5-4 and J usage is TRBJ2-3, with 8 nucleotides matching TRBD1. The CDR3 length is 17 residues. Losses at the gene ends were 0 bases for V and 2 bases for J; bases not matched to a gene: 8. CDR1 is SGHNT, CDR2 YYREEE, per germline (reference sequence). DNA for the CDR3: TGTGCCAGCAGCTTGGCTGGGACAGGTTTCCTCACAGATACGCAGTATTTT. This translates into CASSLAGTGFLTDTQYF.

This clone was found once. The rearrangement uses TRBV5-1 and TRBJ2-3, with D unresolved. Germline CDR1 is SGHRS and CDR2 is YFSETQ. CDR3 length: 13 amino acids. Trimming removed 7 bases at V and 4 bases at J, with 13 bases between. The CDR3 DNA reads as TGCGCCAGCGGGTTGTCCCTAGCAGATACGCAGTATTTT. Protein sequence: CASGLSLADTQYF.

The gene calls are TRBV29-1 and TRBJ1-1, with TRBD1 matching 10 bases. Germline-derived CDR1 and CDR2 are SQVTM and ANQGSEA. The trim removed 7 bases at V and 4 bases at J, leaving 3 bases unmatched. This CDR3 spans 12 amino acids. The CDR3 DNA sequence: TGCAGCGCCAGGACAGGGGGCACTGAAGCTTTCTTT. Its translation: CSARTGGTEAFF.

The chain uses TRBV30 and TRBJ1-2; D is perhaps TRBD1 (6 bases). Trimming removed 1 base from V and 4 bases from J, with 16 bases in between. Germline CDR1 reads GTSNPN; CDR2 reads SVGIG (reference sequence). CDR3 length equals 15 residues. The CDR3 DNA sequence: TGTGCCTGGAGTGGCGGGGGCCCGAGGGGCTATGGCTACACCTTC. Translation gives CAWSGGGPRGYGYTF.

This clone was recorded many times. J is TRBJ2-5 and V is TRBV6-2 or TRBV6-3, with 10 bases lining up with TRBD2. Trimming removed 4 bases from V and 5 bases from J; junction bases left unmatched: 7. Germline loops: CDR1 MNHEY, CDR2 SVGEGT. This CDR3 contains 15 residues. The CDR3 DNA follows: TGTGCCAGCAGTTCCGAGCTAGCGGGAGCGGAGACCCAGTACTTC. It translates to CASSSELAGAETQYF.

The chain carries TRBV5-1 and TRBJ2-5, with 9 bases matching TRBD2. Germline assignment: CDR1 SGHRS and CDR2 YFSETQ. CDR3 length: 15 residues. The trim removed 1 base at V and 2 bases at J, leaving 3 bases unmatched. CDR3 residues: CASSLSSGAQETQYF. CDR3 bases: TGCGCCAGCAGCTTGTCTAGCGGGGCTCAAGAGACCCAGTACTTC.

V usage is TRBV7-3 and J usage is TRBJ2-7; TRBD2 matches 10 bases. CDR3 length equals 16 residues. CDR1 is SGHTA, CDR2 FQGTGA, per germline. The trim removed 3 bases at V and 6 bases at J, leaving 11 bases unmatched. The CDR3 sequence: CASSLVAGGVSGEQYF. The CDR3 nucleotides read TGTGCCAGCAGCTTGGTAGCGGGAGGTGTATCTGGCGAGCAGTACTTC.

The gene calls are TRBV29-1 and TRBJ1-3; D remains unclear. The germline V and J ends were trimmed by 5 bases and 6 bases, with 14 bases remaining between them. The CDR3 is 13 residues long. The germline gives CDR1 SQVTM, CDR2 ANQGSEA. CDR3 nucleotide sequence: TGCAGCGTTCTCCCAGGCGAAGAAAACACCATATATTTT. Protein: CSVLPGEENTIYF.